This T cell receptor beta chain was recorded in a study of T cells after somatic rescue of genetic block. TCRdb keeps only in-frame clones here, not all; method: immunoSEQ multiplex PCR. The sample holds approximately 100,000 clones, 90% seen once. The CDR3 loop spans 15 amino acids. Trimming removed 2 bases from V and 2 bases from J, with 13 bases in between. Germline CDR1 and CDR2: GTSNPN and SVGIG (reference sequence). Sequencing was carried out using peripheral blood mononuclear cells (PBMCs). The TCR originated in a woman under 30. The chain links TRBV30 to TRBJ1-5; a weak D match, TRBD1 (6 bases). CDR3 region: CAWSSPQGGNQPQHF. The CDR3 region has the DNA TGTGCCTGGAGTTCCCCACAGGGCGGCAATCAGCCCCAGCATTTT.